The 15 T cell receptor beta chains in this list originate from one sample, sequenced in a study of human T cells and chemical hapten exposure. The time point here: patch test 3, about 24 weeks after DPC sensitization. Indicated treatment: therapeutic diphenylcyclopropenone sensitization with weekly scalp DPC. TCRdb analysed the RACE reads with MiXCR anew, one entry per CDR3 protein. The sample holds tens of thousands of distinct CDR3 sequences; approximately 9.9% are singletons and the top ten take around a sixth. The sample in question was whole blood, obtained in connection with sensitization to the hapten diphenylcyclopropenone (DPC). The receptors here all came from a woman aged 35 to 49 with alopecia areata. Some clones in this sample may be carry-over from other donors' samples.

J is TRBJ2-5 and V is TRBV7-2; D unresolved. V was clipped by 5 bases and J by 3 bases, with 10 bases between them. Per germline, CDR1 SGHTA and CDR2 FQGNSA. CDR3 length equals 13 residues. The CDR3 spells CASSEGEKETQYF. CDR3 nucleotides: TGTGCCAGCAGCGAAGGAGAGAAAGAGACCCAGTACTTC.

On this clonotype itself: One junction end does not reproduce the germline sequence, and a read error may be involved. This rearrangement joins TRBV29-1 to TRBJ2-7; D is perhaps TRBD1 (5 bases). This CDR3 has 13 amino acids. The germline V gene encodes CDR1 SQVTM and CDR2 ANQGSEA. CDR3 amino acids: CGVVEQGMDEQYF. The CDR3 bases are TGCGGCGTTGTGGAGCAGGGAATGGACGAGCAGTACTTC.

This clonotype was detected many times. The chain's CDR3 is CSASGGSSYNEQFF. The CDR3 bases are TGCAGTGCTAGCGGGGGGAGCTCCTACAATGAGCAGTTCTTC. The rearrangement uses TRBV20-1 and TRBJ2-1; 7 bases are a match to TRBD2. Germline V CDR1 and CDR2: DFQATT, SNEGSKA (reference sequence). The CDR3 sequence is 14 residues long. Trimming took 3 bases from V and 0 from J; bases not matched to a gene: 2.

This clonotype was recorded many times. DNA for the CDR3: TGTGCCTCCTTCCCCGGAAGCTTTGGTGGCTACACCTTC. Protein sequence: CASFPGSFGGYTF. J is TRBJ1-2 and V is TRBV30, with D uncertain. Trimming took off 7 bases at V and 7 bases at J, with 19 bases between the two ends. CDR3 size: 13 residues. CDR1 is GTSNPN and CDR2 is SVGIG in the germline V gene (reference sequence).

This clonotype was seen repeatedly, ten times or more. The gene calls are TRBV18 and TRBJ1-6, with 8 bases that match TRBD1. CDR1 is KGHSH and CDR2 is LQKENI in the germline V gene. J was trimmed by 9 bases and V by 3 bases; bases with no gene match: 4. The CDR3 covers 14 residues. DNA for the CDR3: TGTGCCAGCTCACCCGGGACAGGTAGTTCACCCCTCCACTTT. This codes for CASSPGTGSSPLHF.

This clonotype was observed at least ten times. The V call is TRBV12-2, the J call TRBJ1-6; the table's D call, TRBD1, has no DNA check behind it. TRBV12-2 is a pseudogene segment. This CDR3 has 16 amino acids. The CDR3 nucleotides read TGTGCAAGTCGCTTCCGGGGGGGACAGGGATGTTCACCCCTCCACTTT. Its protein is CASRFRGGQGCSPLHF.

This clonotype turned up a few times. V and J are TRBV11-3 and TRBJ2-3; D is ambiguous. V was trimmed by 4 bases and J by 6 bases, leaving 14 bases between them. The germline gives CDR1 SGHNT, CDR2 YENEEA. This CDR3 contains 14 residues. CDR3 bases: TGTGCCAGCAGCTCCGGTCCGGCTCTGGATACGCAGTATTTT. It codes for CASSSGPALDTQYF.

The rearrangement links TRBV7-9 to TRBJ1-2, with D possibly TRBD1 on 5 matching bases. The CDR3 totals 11 residues. Germline loops: CDR1 SEHNR, CDR2 FQNEAQ (reference sequence). V lost 5 bases, J lost 4 bases, and 5 bases lay in between. CDR3 amino acids: CASSQGYGYTF. In DNA form, the CDR3 reads TGTGCCAGCAGCCAGGGCTATGGCTACACCTTC.

This clonotype was recorded many times. The chain carries TRBV16 and TRBJ1-1; D possibly corresponds to TRBD1 (5 bases). The CDR3 has 13 residues. V was pared by 2 bases and J by 4 bases, with 8 bases between. CDR1 is KGHSY and CDR2 is FQNENV in the germline V gene. The CDR3 sequence is CASSQGRGTEAFF. In DNA form, the CDR3 reads TGTGCCAGCAGCCAAGGGAGGGGCACTGAAGCTTTCTTT.

A few counts support this clonotype. The chain carries TRBV3-1 and TRBJ2-3; 7 positions match TRBD2. The CDR3 has 12 residues. The ends lost 1 base at V and 12 bases at J; junction bases unmatched: 4. CDR1 LGHDT and CDR2 YNNKEL come from the germline V gene (reference sequence). CDR3 sequence (DNA): TGTGCCAGCAGCCAAGGCAGGACTAGTCAGTATTTT. Translating gives CASSQGRTSQYF.

The V and J genes are TRBV4-1 and TRBJ2-5; D might be TRBD2 (6 bases). V dropped 3 bases and J dropped 5 bases, with 10 bases sitting between them. This CDR3 has 13 residues. Germline values: CDR1 MGHRA, CDR2 YSYEKL. CDR3 sequence (DNA): TGCGCCAGCAGCCACGGGGCGGGGGAGACCCAGTACTTC. Its translation: CASSHGAGETQYF.

This clonotype was observed a handful of times. The rearrangement links TRBV19 to TRBJ2-3, with D perhaps TRBD2 (6 bases). The CDR3 consists of 14 residues. V was shortened by 6 bases and J by 0 bases, with 10 bases between the two germline ends. Germline CDR1 and CDR2: LNHDA and SQIVND (reference sequence). The CDR3 is CASSAGTSTDTQYF. The CDR3 bases are TGTGCCAGTAGCGCCGGGACTAGCACAGATACGCAGTATTTT.

This clonotype has at least ten counts. V gene TRBV13 combines with J gene TRBJ1-1; D call uncertain. This CDR3 contains 14 residues. The germline V and J ends were trimmed by 1 base and 0 bases, with 6 bases remaining between them. Per germline, CDR1 PRHDT and CDR2 FYEKMQ (reference sequence). The CDR3 coding sequence is TGTGCCAGCAGCTTAGTCCCAATGAACACTGAAGCTTTCTTT. Translating it yields CASSLVPMNTEAFF. Combining the CDR3 with reference TRBV13 and TRBJ1-1 gives the whole variable domain AAGVIQSPRHLIKEKRETATLKCYPIPRHDTVYWYQQGPGQDPQFLISFYEKMQSDKGSIPDRFSAQQFSDYHSELNMSSLELGDSALYFCASSLVPMNTEAFFGQGTRLTVV.

The chain carries TRBV9 and TRBJ2-7; 9 bases agree with TRBD2. V lost 0 bases and J lost 4; bases outside the gene matches: 5. CDR1 is SGDLS and CDR2 is YYNGEE in the germline V gene. The CDR3 is 15 amino acids. CDR3 coding DNA: TGTGCCAGCAGCGTAGCAGCGGGGGGACCTTACGAGCAGTACTTC. It yields the protein CASSVAAGGPYEQYF. The variable domain in full, with the rest retrieved from reference TRBV9 and TRBJ2-7, is DSGVTQTPKHLITATGQRVTLRCSPRSGDLSVYWYQQSLDQGLQFLIQYYNGEERAKGNILERFSAQQFPDLHSELNLSSLELGDSALYFCASSVAAGGPYEQYFGPGTRLTVT.

This clonotype showed up just a few times. This chain uses TRBV5-1 with TRBJ2-2, with 9 bases that match TRBD1. The V gene's germline CDR1 is SGHRS and CDR2 YFSETQ. The CDR3 consists of 15 residues. V gave up 6 bases and J gave up 5 bases; unmatched junction bases: 8. In DNA form, the CDR3 reads TGCGCCAGCATCCCCCCGGGACAGGGAACCGGGGAGCTGTTTTTT. Its protein product is CASIPPGQGTGELFF.